What follows describes a single T cell receptor beta chain. The target of this receptor is not known. Base qualities were left out, and no much larger clone turns up one base away. Preparation of the library involved the immunoSEQ multiplex PCR assay. TCRdb re-hosts the immuneACCESS table, in-frame sequences only. Its copies lack some clones; in the studies checked, an unresolved V gene accounts for under half of them, and the cause for the rest is not known. Present in this sample are about 120,000 clones, roughly 91% of which were seen just once. The ten largest make up over 7.5% of the sample. The data are from a study of control samples from healthy donors and cancer patients (dated by TCRdb to the early 2020s). The V and J ends are trimmed by 4 bases and 4 bases, leaving 14 bases between them. Including cysteine and phenylalanine, the CDR3 has 14 amino acids. Only the CDR3 portion is preserved as DNA: 42 bases, with reading frame beginning at the first base. CDR1 MNHEY and CDR2 SVGEGT are derived from the germline V gene.

Sequencing was done on a sample of blood. This TCR was sampled from a man aged 40-50 years in good health. The V gene is TRBV6-2 or TRBV6-3 and the J gene is TRBJ2-7; the D gene is perhaps TRBD2, on 6 matching bases. The DNA is as follows: TGTGCCAGCAGTTCGGCTAGCGAGGGGTACGAGCAGTACTTC. Translated, this is CASSSASEGYEQYF.